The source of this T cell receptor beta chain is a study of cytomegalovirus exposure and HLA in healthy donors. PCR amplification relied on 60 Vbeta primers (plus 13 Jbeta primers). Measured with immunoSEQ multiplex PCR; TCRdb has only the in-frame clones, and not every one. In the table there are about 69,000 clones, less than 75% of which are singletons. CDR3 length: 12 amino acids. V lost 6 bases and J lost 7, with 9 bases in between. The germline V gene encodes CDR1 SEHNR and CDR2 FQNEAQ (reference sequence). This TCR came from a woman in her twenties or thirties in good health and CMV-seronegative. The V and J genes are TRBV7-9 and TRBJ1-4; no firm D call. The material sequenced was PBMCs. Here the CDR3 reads CASSSTGEKLFF. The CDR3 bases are TGTGCCAGCAGTTCTACGGGTGAAAAACTGTTTTTT.